The 25 T cell receptor beta chains below were found in one sample sequenced in a study of immune heterogeneity within non-small cell lung tumors. Bulk tumor genomic DNA constituted the template, at roughly 660 ng per sample. While surgery was under way, several biopsies spaced far apart were taken per primary tumor. It was patients with untreated, newly diagnosed non-small cell lung cancer who underwent curative surgery. Amplification of the TCR beta CDR3 was achieved through multiplex PCR with 32 V and 13 J primers. TCRdb reanalysed the multiplex PCR reads using MiXCR and keeps one entry per CDR3 protein. The table includes some 10,000 distinct CDR3 sequences, roughly 29% detected once. The source material was lung tumor tissue. These receptors all come from a woman aged 60 to 75 with non-small cell lung cancer.

In this sample, this clonotype turned up a few times. The junction differs from germline at one of its ends, possibly a read error. The chain links TRBV28 to TRBJ1-1; 8 bases fit TRBD1. Germline V gene data show CDR1 as MDHEN and CDR2 as SYDVKM. The CDR3 loop spans 13 amino acids. Here the CDR3 reads CVSSFQGATEAFF. Here the CDR3 DNA reads TGTGTCAGCAGTTTTCAGGGGGCCACTGAAGCTTTCTTT.

The V and J genes are TRBV7-9 and TRBJ1-1, with D tentatively TRBD1 (6 bases). CDR1 is SEHNR, CDR2 FQNEAQ, per germline (reference sequence). CDR3 length equals 13 residues. V lost 3 bases to trimming and J lost 6 bases, with 11 bases between them. CDR3 nucleotide sequence: TGTGCCAGCAGCTTCCCCAGGGGACCTGAAGCTTTCTTT. Its protein is CASSFPRGPEAFF. The full variable domain, completed using reference TRBV7-9 and TRBJ1-1, is DTGVSQNPRHKITKRGQNVTFRCDPISEHNRLYWYRQTLGQGPEFLTYFQNEAQLEKSRLLSDRFSAERPKGSFSTLEIQRTEQGDSAMYLCASSFPRGPEAFFGQGTRLTVV.

By sample share, this clonotype is medium-sized. The chain couples TRBV28 to TRBJ1-5; 7 bases align to TRBD1. This CDR3 comprises 18 residues. V lost 3 bases and J lost 2; bases outside the gene matches: 13. The germline V gene encodes CDR1 MDHEN and CDR2 SYDVKM. This CDR3 is CASSLYNHRGIGNQPQHF. The CDR3 coding sequence is TGTGCCAGCAGTTTGTATAACCACAGGGGAATCGGCAATCAGCCCCAGCATTTT.

This rearrangement joins TRBV5-6 to TRBJ2-1, with a tentative D call TRBD2 (5 bases). This CDR3 comprises 15 residues. Trimming removed 0 bases from V and 4 bases from J, with 11 bases in between. Germline V gives CDR1 SGHDT, CDR2 YYEEEE. CDR3: CASSLGGLGYNEQFF. The CDR3 DNA sequence: TGTGCCAGCAGCTTGGGCGGGCTGGGGTACAATGAGCAGTTCTTC.

This clonotype has more than one count but fewer than ten. This chain joins TRBV28 and TRBJ2-4; tentative D call: TRBD1 (6 bases). V was cut by 6 bases and J by 3 bases, with 12 bases left in between. CDR1 is MDHEN, CDR2 SYDVKM, per germline. CDR3 length equals 14 residues. The CDR3 loop is CASRTQGGKNIQYF. CDR3 DNA: TGTGCCAGCAGAACCCAAGGGGGCAAAAACATTCAGTACTTC.

This clonotype appeared a single time. V is TRBV6-1 and J is TRBJ1-2; 10 nucleotides align to TRBD1. The CDR3 length is 15 residues. V shed 6 bases, J shed 5 bases, and the junction held 9 bases outside the gene matches. CDR1 is MNHNS, CDR2 SASEGT, per germline. The chain's CDR3 is CASRAGTGVNYGYTF. The CDR3 nucleotides read TGTGCCAGCAGAGCCGGGACAGGGGTTAATTATGGCTACACCTTC.

A word on this clonotype: One base away lies a much larger clone, so this may be a sequencing read error. V is TRBV6-2 or TRBV6-3 and J is TRBJ1-1; weak D call: TRBD1 (6 bases). This CDR3 has 16 amino acids. Germline-derived CDR1 and CDR2 are MNHEY and SVGEGT. The CDR3 DNA follows: TGTGCCAGCACCAAAAACGGGGGGGGCGGGTACACTGGAGCTTTCTTT. Amino acids: CASTKNGGGGYTGAFF.

On this clonotype itself: This may stem from a read error, because a much larger clone lies one nucleotide away. The CDR3 DNA reads TGTGCCAGGCACAGGGGATTACAGGATGAGCAGTTCTTC. This translates into CARHRGLQDEQFF. V gene TRBV12-3 or TRBV12-4 combines with J gene TRBJ2-1, with TRBD1 identical over 7 bases. V lost 9 bases and J lost 8; bases outside the gene matches: 10. The CDR3 sequence is 13 residues long.

Concerning this clonotype itself: One end of the junction fails to match germline, which may point to a read error. The gene calls are TRBV2 and TRBJ2-7; TRBD2 matches 9 bases. Germline V gene lookup returns CDR1 SNHLY and CDR2 FYNNEI. This CDR3 has 16 residues. CDR3 DNA: TGTGCCAGAAGTGGCCACCGACTAGCGGAGACCTACGAGCAGTACTTC. Translation gives CARSGHRLAETYEQYF.

This clonotype appeared a single time. This sequence may be a read error, since a much larger clone differs from it by one base. The chain combines TRBV14 with TRBJ2-7; 9 nucleotides align to TRBD1. This CDR3 has 14 amino acids. Germline CDR1 and CDR2: SGHDN and FVKESK. This chain's CDR3 is CASSQGTGGDEQCF. CDR3 in DNA: TGTGCCAGCAGCCAAGGAACAGGGGGCGACGAGCAGTGCTTC. Complete variable domain (other parts from reference TRBV14 and TRBJ2-7): EAGVTQFPSHSVIEKGQTVTLRCDPISGHDNLYWYRRVMGKEIKFLLHFVKESKQDESGMPNNRFLAERTGGTYSTLKVQPAELEDSGVYFCASSQGTGGDEQCFGPGTRLTVT.

This chain uses TRBV2 with TRBJ1-3; no clear D. From germline, CDR1 is SNHLY and CDR2 FYNNEI. V was clipped by 6 bases and J by 3 bases, with 6 bases between them. CDR3 size: 12 residues. The CDR3 here is CASRRNGNTIYF. Here the CDR3 DNA reads TGTGCCAGCAGGCGTAATGGAAACACCATATATTTT.

For the CDR3, the DNA is TGTGCCAGCAGTCCGAGGCTAGCGAGAGGCTACGAGCAGTACTTC. This codes for CASSPRLARGYEQYF. This chain joins TRBV28 and TRBJ2-7; weak D call: TRBD2 (6 bases). Germline values: CDR1 MDHEN, CDR2 SYDVKM. The CDR3 loop spans 15 amino acids. V was cut by 5 bases and J by 3 bases, with 17 bases left in between.

This clonotype was counted at least ten times. V usage is TRBV19 and J usage is TRBJ1-6; 8 nucleotides agree with TRBD1. Trimming cost V 7 bases and J 7 bases; bases outside gene matches: 6. This CDR3 region has 14 residues. Germline V gives CDR1 LNHDA, CDR2 SQIVND (reference sequence). The CDR3 sequence is CASTATGENSPLHF. The CDR3 nucleotides are TGTGCCAGTACCGCGACAGGGGAGAATTCACCCCTCCACTTT.

Many counts were recorded for this clonotype. The chain joins TRBV24-1 to TRBJ2-1; D ambiguous. The CDR3 extends over 13 amino acids. The germline gives CDR1 KGHDR, CDR2 SFDVKD. The V and J ends lost 1 base and 8 bases respectively, with 8 bases between them. Here the CDR3 DNA reads TGTGCCACCAGTGATTTCTGGGTTGATGAGCAGTTCTTC. As protein: CATSDFWVDEQFF.

In this sample, this clonotype turned up once. This sequence may be a read error, since a much larger clone differs from it by one base. The chain carries TRBV6-1 and TRBJ2-1; TRBD2 agrees at 10 bases. This CDR3 spans 16 amino acids. Germline V lookup: CDR1 MNHNS, CDR2 SASEGT. In DNA, the CDR3 is TGTGCCAGCAGTGACTCGCTAGCGGGGGACTACAATGAGAAGTTCTTC. As protein: CASSDSLAGDYNEKFF.

This clonotype showed up many times. V gene TRBV9 combines with J gene TRBJ2-7; 8 positions match TRBD1. The CDR3 totals 16 residues. Germline lookup yields CDR1 SGDLS and CDR2 YYNGEE. The ends lost 0 bases at V and 0 bases at J; junction bases unmatched: 5. CDR3 protein: CASSVGGQVSSYEQYF. In nucleotides, the CDR3 is TGTGCCAGCAGCGTAGGGGGACAGGTTAGCTCCTACGAGCAGTACTTC.

Worth noting for this clonotype: Possible read error: a much larger clone is one base away. Because it lacks the conserved phenylalanine or tryptophan at the end, this CDR3 is likely a read error. The gene calls are TRBV14 and TRBJ2-7; perhaps TRBD1 as D (5 bases). The CDR3 sequence is 12 residues long. V dropped 1 base and J dropped 6 bases, with 7 bases sitting between them. Germline V CDR1 and CDR2: SGHDN, FVKESK. The CDR3 here is CASSQGGFEQYL. CDR3 DNA: TGTGCCAGCAGCCAAGGGGGCTTCGAGCAGTACTTG.

This clonotype was seen a few times. The chain has TRBV10-1 and TRBJ2-7; 10 positions agree with TRBD1. The germline gives CDR1 WNHNN, CDR2 SYGVQD (reference sequence). The CDR3 runs to 15 residues. Germline trimming cut 3 bases from V and 4 bases from J; bases unmatched to any gene: 6. The CDR3 here is CASSDPGTGAYEQYF. CDR3 coding DNA: TGCGCCAGCAGTGATCCCGGGACAGGGGCTTACGAGCAGTACTTC.

By share, this clonotype counts as medium-sized (0.01 to 0.1%). The chain couples TRBV7-8 to TRBJ1-2; D not resolved. CDR3 length equals 13 residues. Germline CDR1 reads SGHVS; CDR2 reads FQNEAQ. The V and J ends lost 1 base and 4 bases respectively, with 7 bases between them. CDR3 residues: CASSLGPIYGYTF. In DNA, the CDR3 is TGTGCCAGCAGCTTAGGGCCCATCTATGGCTACACCTTC.

By share of the sample, this clonotype is medium-sized. V usage is TRBV20-1 and J usage is TRBJ1-2; D uncertain. V shed 1 base and J shed 5 bases, with 8 bases lying between them. The germline CDR1 and CDR2 sequences are DFQATT and SNEGSKA (reference sequence). CDR3 length: 12 amino acids. DNA of the CDR3: TGCAGTGCTAGAGCCCAACCATATGGCTACACCTTC. Protein: CSARAQPYGYTF.

Relative to its sample, this clonotype is medium-sized. The CDR3 DNA reads TGCAGTGCTAGATACCGGCTAGCGGGAGGCCCGAGCTCCTACAATGAGCAGTTCTTC. It is translated as CSARYRLAGGPSSYNEQFF. The chain employs TRBV20-1 and TRBJ2-1; 11 nucleotides agree with TRBD2. V shed 2 bases and J 0 bases; nucleotides not matched to a gene: 12. The CDR3 spans 19 residues. Germline-derived CDR1 and CDR2 are DFQATT and SNEGSKA (reference sequence).

In this sample, this clonotype turned up a few times. V and J are TRBV14 and TRBJ2-7; D is uncertain. Germline V gene sequence: CDR1 SGHDN, CDR2 FVKESK. V was clipped by 4 bases and J by 5 bases, with 9 bases between them. This CDR3 region has 12 residues. CDR3 residues: CASSRFGHEQYF. The CDR3 DNA reads as TGTGCCAGCAGCCGATTTGGCCACGAGCAGTACTTC.

As to this clonotype: This may be a read error, as it is one base from a much larger clone. This likely comes from a read error, as the CDR3 has no conserved phenylalanine or tryptophan at its end. The J gene is TRBJ2-7, the V gene TRBV7-8; D is perhaps TRBD1 or TRBD2 (5 bases each). Germline CDR1 is SGHVS and CDR2 is FQNEAQ. The CDR3 loop spans 15 amino acids. The V and J ends lost 5 bases and 3 bases respectively, with 17 bases between them. CDR3 in DNA: TGTGCCAGCAGCCGCCTAATGGGGGTGAACTACGAGCAGTACTTA. Residues: CASSRLMGVNYEQYL.

This clonotype was seen repeatedly, ten times or more. The CDR3 protein is CASSLPGSTDTQYF. For the CDR3, the DNA is TGTGCCAGCAGCTTACCGGGGAGCACAGATACGCAGTATTTT. V is TRBV7-8 and J is TRBJ2-3; D is possibly TRBD2 (5 bases). The CDR3 consists of 14 residues. V shed 2 bases and J shed 0 bases, with 6 bases lying between them. Germline V gene data show CDR1 as SGHVS and CDR2 as FQNEAQ.

A few counts support this clonotype. This may come from a read error, since a much larger clone is one base off. V and J are TRBV5-1 and TRBJ2-3; no firm D call. Trimming left V 4 bases short and J 1 base short, with 10 bases between. Germline V lookup: CDR1 SGHRS, CDR2 YFSETQ. The CDR3 has 14 amino acids. The CDR3 DNA sequence: TGCGCCAGCAGCCGTGATTGGGGCACAGATACGCAGTATTTT. Protein: CASSRDWGTDTQYF.